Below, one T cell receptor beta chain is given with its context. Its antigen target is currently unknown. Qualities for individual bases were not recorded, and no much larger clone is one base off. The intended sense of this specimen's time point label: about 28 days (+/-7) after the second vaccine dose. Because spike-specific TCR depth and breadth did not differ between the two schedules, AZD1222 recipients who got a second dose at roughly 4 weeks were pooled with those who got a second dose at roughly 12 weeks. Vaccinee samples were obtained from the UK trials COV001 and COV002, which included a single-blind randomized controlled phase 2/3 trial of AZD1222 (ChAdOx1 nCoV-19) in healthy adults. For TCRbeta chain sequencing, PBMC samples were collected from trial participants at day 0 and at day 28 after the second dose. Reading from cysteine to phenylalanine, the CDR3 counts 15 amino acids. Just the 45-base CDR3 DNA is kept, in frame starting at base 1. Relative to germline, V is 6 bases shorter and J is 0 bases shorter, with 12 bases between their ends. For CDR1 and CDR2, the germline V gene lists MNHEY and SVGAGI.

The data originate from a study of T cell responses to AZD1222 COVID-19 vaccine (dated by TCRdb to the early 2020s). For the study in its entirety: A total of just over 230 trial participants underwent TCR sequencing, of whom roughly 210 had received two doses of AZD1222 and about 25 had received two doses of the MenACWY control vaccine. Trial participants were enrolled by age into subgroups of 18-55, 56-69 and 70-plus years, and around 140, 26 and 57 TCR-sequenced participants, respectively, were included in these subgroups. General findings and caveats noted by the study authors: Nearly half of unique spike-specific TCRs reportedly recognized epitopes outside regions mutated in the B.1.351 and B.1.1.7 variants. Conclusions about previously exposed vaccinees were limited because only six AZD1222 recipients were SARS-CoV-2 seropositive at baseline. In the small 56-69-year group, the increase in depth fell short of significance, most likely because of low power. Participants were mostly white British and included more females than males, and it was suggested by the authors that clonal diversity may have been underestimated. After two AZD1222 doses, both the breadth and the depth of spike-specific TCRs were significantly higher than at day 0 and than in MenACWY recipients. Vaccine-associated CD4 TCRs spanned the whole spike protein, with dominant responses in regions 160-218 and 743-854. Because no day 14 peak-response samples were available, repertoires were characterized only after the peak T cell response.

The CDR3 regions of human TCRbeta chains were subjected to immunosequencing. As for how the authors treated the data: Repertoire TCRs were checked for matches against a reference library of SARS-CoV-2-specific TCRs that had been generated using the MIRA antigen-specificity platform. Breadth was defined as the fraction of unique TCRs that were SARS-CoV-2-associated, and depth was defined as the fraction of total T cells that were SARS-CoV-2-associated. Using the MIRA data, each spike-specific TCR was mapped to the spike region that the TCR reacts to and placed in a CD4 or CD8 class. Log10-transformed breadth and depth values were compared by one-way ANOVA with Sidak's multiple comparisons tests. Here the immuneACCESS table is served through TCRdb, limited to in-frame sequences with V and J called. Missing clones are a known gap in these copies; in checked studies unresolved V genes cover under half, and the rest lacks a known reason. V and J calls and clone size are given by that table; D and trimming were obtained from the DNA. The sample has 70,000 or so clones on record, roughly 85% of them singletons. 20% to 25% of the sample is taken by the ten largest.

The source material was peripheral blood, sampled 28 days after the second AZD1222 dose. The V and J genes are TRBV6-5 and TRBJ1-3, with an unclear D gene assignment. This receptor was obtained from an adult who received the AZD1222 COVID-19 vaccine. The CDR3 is CASRMTESSGNTIYF. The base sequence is TGTGCCAGCAGAATGACTGAGAGCTCTGGAAACACCATATATTTT.